The clone carrying this T cell receptor (beta chain) was seen more than once but under ten times. Its target is not known. The source of the sample is a study of cytomegalovirus exposure and HLA in healthy donors. Study results and caveats: It was only CMV serostatus that was available as immune exposure information.

Use of 60 Vbeta and 13 Jbeta primers characterized the PCR. Authors' data handling: The authors later counted roughly 87 million unique TCR beta chains, 9.5 million to 13 million of them shared. The repertoire was sequenced with immunoSEQ multiplex PCR; TCRdb's copy has only in-frame clones and lacks some. That table is the source of V, J and clone size, and D and trimming were worked out from the DNA. The sample yields 90,000 to 150,000 clones, roughly three fifths seen once. In nominal health when sampled, donors likely had unrecorded immune exposures nonetheless. V gave up 7 bases and J gave up 6 bases, with 10 bases separating them. The germline V gene has CDR1 SNHLY and CDR2 FYNNEI. CDR3 length equals 12 residues.

This clonotype was sampled from a man aged 40-55 years in good health and CMV-seropositive. This sequence joins TRBV2 and TRBJ2-1; the D is unclear. Sequences were obtained from PBMCs. CDR3 region: CASTLVFNEQFF. For the CDR3, the DNA is TGTGCCAGCACTCTAGTGTTCAATGAGCAGTTCTTC.